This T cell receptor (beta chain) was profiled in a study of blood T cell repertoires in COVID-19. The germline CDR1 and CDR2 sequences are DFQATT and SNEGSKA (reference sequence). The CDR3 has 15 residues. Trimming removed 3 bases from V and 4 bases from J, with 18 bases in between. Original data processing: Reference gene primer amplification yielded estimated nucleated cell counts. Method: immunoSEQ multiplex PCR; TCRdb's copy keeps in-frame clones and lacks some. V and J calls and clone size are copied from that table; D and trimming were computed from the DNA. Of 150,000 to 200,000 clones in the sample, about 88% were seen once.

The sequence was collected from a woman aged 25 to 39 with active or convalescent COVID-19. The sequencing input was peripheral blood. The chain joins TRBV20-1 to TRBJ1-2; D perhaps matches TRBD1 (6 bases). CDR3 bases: TGCAGTGCTAGTTCCAGCGGGGGGGCCGTCTATGGCTACACCTTC. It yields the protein CSASSSGGAVYGYTF.